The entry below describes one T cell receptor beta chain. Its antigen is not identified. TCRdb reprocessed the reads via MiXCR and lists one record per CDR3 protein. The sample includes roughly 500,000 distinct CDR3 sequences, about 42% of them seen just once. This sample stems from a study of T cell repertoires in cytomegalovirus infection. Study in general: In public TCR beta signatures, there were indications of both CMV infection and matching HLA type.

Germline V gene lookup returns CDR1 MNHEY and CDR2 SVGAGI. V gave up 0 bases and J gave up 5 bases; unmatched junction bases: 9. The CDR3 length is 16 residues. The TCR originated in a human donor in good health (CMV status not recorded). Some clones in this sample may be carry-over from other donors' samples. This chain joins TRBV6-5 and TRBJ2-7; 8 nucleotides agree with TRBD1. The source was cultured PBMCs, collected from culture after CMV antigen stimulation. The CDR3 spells CASSYSGGGQGHEQYF. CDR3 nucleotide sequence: TGTGCCAGCAGTTACTCGGGCGGAGGACAGGGCCACGAGCAGTACTTC.